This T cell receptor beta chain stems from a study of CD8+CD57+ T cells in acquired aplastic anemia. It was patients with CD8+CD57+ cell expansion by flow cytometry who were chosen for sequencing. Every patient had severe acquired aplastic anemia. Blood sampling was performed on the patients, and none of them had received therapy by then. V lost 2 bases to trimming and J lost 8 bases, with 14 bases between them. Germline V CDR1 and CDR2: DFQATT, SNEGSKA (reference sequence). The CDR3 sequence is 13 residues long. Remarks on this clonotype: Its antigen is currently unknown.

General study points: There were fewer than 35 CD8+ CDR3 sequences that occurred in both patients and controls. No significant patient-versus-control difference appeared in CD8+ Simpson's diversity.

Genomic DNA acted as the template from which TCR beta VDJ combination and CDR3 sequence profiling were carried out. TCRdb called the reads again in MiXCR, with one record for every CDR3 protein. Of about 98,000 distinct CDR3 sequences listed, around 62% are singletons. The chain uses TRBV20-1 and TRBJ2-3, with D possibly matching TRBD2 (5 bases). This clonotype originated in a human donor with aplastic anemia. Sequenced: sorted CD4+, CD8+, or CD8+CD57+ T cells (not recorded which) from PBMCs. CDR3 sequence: CSARSGAQITQYF. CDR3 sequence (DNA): TGCAGTGCTAGAAGCGGCGCCCAGATTACGCAGTATTTT.